The 26 T cell receptor beta chains reported below all come from one sample, sequenced in a study of post-analysis software for immune sequencing data. Study conclusions and caveats: In patients, about five TRBV segments were more frequent than in controls, with TRBV5-6, TRBV5-1 and TRBV20-1 among them.

Their cognate antigens are unknown. Prepared TCR beta cDNA libraries contained unique molecular identifiers. TCRdb processed the PCR reads anew with MiXCR; each CDR3 protein has one entry. Of around 700,000 distinct CDR3 sequences in the sample, roughly three fifths were seen once. The source material was blood. The receptors come from a girl aged 2-10 years with multiple sclerosis.

This clonotype was seen a few times. The V and J genes are TRBV6-2 or TRBV6-3 and TRBJ1-2; TRBD1 matches 7 bases. Germline CDR1 and CDR2: MNHEY and SVGEGT. This CDR3 region has 12 residues. J lost 8 bases, V lost 7 bases, and 7 bases had no gene match. The CDR3, as DNA: TGTGCCAGCACCCTGACAGGGAAAGGCTACACCTTC. This encodes CASTLTGKGYTF.

V and J are TRBV13 and TRBJ2-4, with 12 bases aligning to TRBD2. V was pared by 5 bases and J by 7 bases, with 12 bases of the junction left unmatched. The CDR3 totals 17 residues. Germline assignment: CDR1 PRHDT and CDR2 FYEKMQ (reference sequence). The CDR3 DNA reads as TGTGCCAGCAGCGCGCGCCTAGCGGGAGGGCCCGGGAACATTCAGTACTTC. Its translation: CASSARLAGGPGNIQYF.

This clonotype was seen repeatedly, ten times or more. CDR3 sequence: CASSQVETQYF. The CDR3 coding sequence is TGTGCCAGCAGCCAAGTGGAGACCCAGTACTTC. The V gene is TRBV3-1, the J gene TRBJ2-5; D is uncertain. V was shortened by 1 base and J by 5 bases, with 2 bases between the two germline ends. In germline, CDR1 is LGHDT, CDR2 YNNKEL (reference sequence). The CDR3 length is 11 residues.

This rearrangement joins TRBV29-1 to TRBJ2-4, with D perhaps TRBD2 (5 bases). Germline-derived CDR1 and CDR2 are SQVTM and ANQGSEA. This CDR3 is built from 13 residues. V was trimmed by 3 bases and J by 8 bases, leaving 14 bases between them. The CDR3 protein is CSVDEDRRDIQYF. The CDR3 coding sequence is TGCAGCGTTGATGAGGACCGGCGGGACATTCAGTACTTC.

V gene TRBV5-4 combines with J gene TRBJ2-3; 7 nucleotides agree with TRBD2. V dropped 4 bases and J dropped 0; count of bases not matched to a gene: 8. CDR3 length: 16 amino acids. Germline V CDR1 and CDR2: SGHNT, YYREEE (reference sequence). The CDR3 spells CASSHLLAESTDTQYF. Here the CDR3 DNA reads TGTGCCAGCAGCCATCTCCTAGCGGAGAGCACAGATACGCAGTATTTT.

The genes are TRBV5-1 and TRBJ2-5; D is unclear. The CDR3 runs to 16 residues. The germline V gene has CDR1 SGHRS and CDR2 YFSETQ. V shed 1 base and J shed 2 bases, with 15 bases lying between them. The CDR3, as DNA: TGCGCCAGCAGCTTGAATGGTAGGGATTTACAAGAGACCCAGTACTTC. Its protein product is CASSLNGRDLQETQYF.

This clonotype has more than one count but fewer than ten. The chain carries TRBV3-1 and TRBJ2-7, with D maybe TRBD2 (5 bases). CDR1 is LGHDT and CDR2 is YNNKEL in the germline V gene (reference sequence). The V gene lost 1 base and the J gene lost 3 bases, with 10 bases spanning the gap. The CDR3 loop spans 14 amino acids. CDR3 in amino acids: CASSQGSSYYEQYF. CDR3 DNA sequence: TGTGCCAGCAGCCAAGGATCTAGCTACTACGAGCAGTACTTC.

This chain joins TRBV25-1 and TRBJ2-3, with D unclear. V was pared by 4 bases and J by 2 bases, with 13 bases between. The CDR3 covers 15 residues. Looked up from germline, CDR1 is MGHDK and CDR2 is SYGVNS. The CDR3 spells CASSGWTEITDTQYF. CDR3 DNA sequence: TGTGCCAGCAGTGGATGGACGGAGATCACAGATACGCAGTATTTT.

CDR3 sequence (DNA): TGTGCCATCAGTGAGTCAACAGCTCTTGGCTATGGCTACACCTTC. It codes for CAISESTALGYGYTF. J is TRBJ1-2 and V is TRBV10-3; D gene unclear. The CDR3 totals 15 residues. Germline lookup yields CDR1 ENHRY and CDR2 SYGVKD. V lost 0 bases and J lost 4, with 12 bases in between.

This sequence joins TRBV4-3 and TRBJ1-2; no definite D call. Trimming removed 4 bases from V and 6 bases from J, with 15 bases in between. Germline assignment: CDR1 LGHNA and CDR2 YSLEER. The CDR3 contains 14 residues. The CDR3 nucleotides read TGCGCCAGCAGCCGGGAAGGAGTGGGTCATGGCTACACCTTC. Protein product: CASSREGVGHGYTF.

This chain uses TRBV29-1 with TRBJ1-2, with D tentatively TRBD1 (5 bases). From germline, CDR1 is SQVTM and CDR2 ANQGSEA. The CDR3 is 13 residues long. The V end was cut by 6 bases, the J end by 0 bases, with 11 bases between. As DNA, the CDR3 is TGCAGCGTCCGGTGGGGGTCTAACTATGGCTACACCTTC. The encoded protein is CSVRWGSNYGYTF.

The J gene is TRBJ2-1, the V gene TRBV7-9, with 7 bases fitting TRBD2. Germline trimming cut 10 bases from V and 0 bases from J; bases unmatched to any gene: 6. CDR1 is SEHNR, CDR2 FQNEAQ, per germline (reference sequence). The CDR3 sequence is 14 residues long. CDR3 nucleotides: TGTGCCACCCCCCCGGGGGGCTCCTACAATGAGCAGTTCTTC. Encoded protein: CATPPGGSYNEQFF.

This clonotype was detected only a few times. The chain recombines TRBV29-1 with TRBJ2-1; D uncertain. Germline V gives CDR1 SQVTM, CDR2 ANQGSEA. V was cut by 4 bases and J by 2 bases, with 18 bases left in between. The CDR3 runs 16 residues. CDR3: CSVVLSSMGTYNEQFF. The DNA for the CDR3 is TGCAGCGTTGTTCTGTCCAGCATGGGGACCTACAATGAGCAGTTCTTC.

The rearrangement links TRBV18 to TRBJ1-4; D is perhaps TRBD1 (6 bases). Germline V gene sequence: CDR1 KGHSH, CDR2 LQKENI. The germline V and J ends were trimmed by 2 bases and 4 bases, with 17 bases remaining between them. The CDR3 sequence is 17 residues long. CDR3 coding DNA: TGTGCCAGCTCACCATCAGCCACCACCAGGGGTAATGAAAAACTGTTTTTT. Protein: CASSPSATTRGNEKLFF.

This sequence joins TRBV3-1 and TRBJ1-4; 8 nucleotides align to TRBD1. V shed 4 bases, J shed 8 bases, and the junction held 6 bases outside the gene matches. Germline CDR1 and CDR2: LGHDT and YNNKEL (reference sequence). The CDR3 totals 14 residues. For the CDR3, the DNA is TGTGCCAGCAGCCCCCGACAGGGGCGAGAAAAACTGTTTTTT. Residues: CASSPRQGREKLFF.

The chain couples TRBV7-2 to TRBJ2-3; no firm D call. The V gene's germline CDR1 is SGHTA and CDR2 FQGNSA. The V gene lost 4 bases and the J gene lost 0 bases, with 8 bases spanning the gap. The CDR3 length is 14 residues. CDR3 DNA sequence: TGTGCCAGCAGCTATAGTGTAAGCACAGATACGCAGTATTTT. It specifies CASSYSVSTDTQYF.

The V and J genes are TRBV9 and TRBJ2-1; maybe TRBD2 (5 bases). The V and J ends lost 4 bases and 2 bases respectively, with 16 bases between them. CDR1 SGDLS and CDR2 YYNGEE come from the germline V gene. CDR3 length: 16 residues. CDR3 loop: CASSFHWTATYNEQFF. CDR3 DNA sequence: TGTGCCAGCAGCTTTCACTGGACTGCCACCTACAATGAGCAGTTCTTC.

This sequence joins TRBV20-1 and TRBJ1-4; a weak D match, TRBD1 (6 bases). In germline, CDR1 is DFQATT, CDR2 SNEGSKA (reference sequence). Deletions cut 5 bases from V and 3 bases from J, with 13 bases between. This CDR3 is 14 amino acids long. The CDR3: CSAQQGPANEKLFF. CDR3 nucleotides: TGCAGTGCTCAACAGGGCCCCGCTAATGAAAAACTGTTTTTT.

This chain uses TRBV5-5 with TRBJ2-1; maybe TRBD1 (5 bases). V gave up 2 bases and J gave up 7 bases, with 13 bases separating them. This CDR3 contains 14 residues. Germline CDR1 SGHKS, CDR2 YYEKEE (reference sequence). The CDR3 reads CASSFFRADNEQFF. DNA of the CDR3: TGTGCCAGCAGCTTCTTCAGGGCGGATAATGAGCAGTTCTTC.

This rearrangement joins TRBV7-6 to TRBJ2-5, with 8 positions matching TRBD2. The germline V gene has CDR1 SGHVS and CDR2 FNYEAQ. The trim removed 1 base at V and 5 bases at J, leaving 9 bases unmatched. The CDR3 length is 16 residues. The CDR3 nucleotides read TGTGCCAGCAGCTTAGGTACAGCGGGAGTAGGGGAGACCCAGTACTTC. The encoded protein is CASSLGTAGVGETQYF.

The chain joins TRBV12-3 or TRBV12-4 to TRBJ1-6; 10 bases are shared with TRBD1. V shed 5 bases and J 7 bases; nucleotides not matched to a gene: 5. This CDR3 has 15 residues. The CDR3 region is CASSRGQGENSPLHF. The CDR3 DNA sequence: TGTGCCAGCAGTCGCGGACAGGGGGAGAATTCACCCCTCCACTTT.

The chain has TRBV29-1 and TRBJ1-4; the D gene is possibly TRBD1 (5 bases). This CDR3 has 11 residues. Germline CDR1 and CDR2: SQVTM and ANQGSEA. Trimming shortened V by 5 bases and J by 6 bases, and 7 bases separated the two germline ends. This CDR3 is CSVIRDEKLFF. In DNA form, the CDR3 reads TGCAGCGTTATCAGGGATGAAAAACTGTTTTTT.

The rearrangement links TRBV29-1 to TRBJ1-4; weak D call: TRBD1 (5 bases). Per the germline V gene, CDR1 is SQVTM and CDR2 is ANQGSEA. This CDR3 has 14 amino acids. Trimming took off 7 bases at V and 3 bases at J, with 15 bases between the two ends. The CDR3 spells CSASRQGSNEKLFF. The CDR3 DNA follows: TGCAGCGCCTCTCGGCAGGGCTCTAATGAAAAACTGTTTTTT.

The chain couples TRBV5-5 to TRBJ2-1; possibly TRBD2 for D (7 bases). The CDR3 sequence is 15 residues long. Germline V gives CDR1 SGHKS, CDR2 YYEKEE (reference sequence). Trimming removed 0 bases from V and 6 bases from J, with 13 bases in between. CDR3 sequence (DNA): TGTGCCAGCAGCTTGGGTGCGGGGGCGGGCAATGAGCAGTTCTTC. Protein sequence: CASSLGAGAGNEQFF.

CDR3 sequence (DNA): TGTGCCAGCAGTTTTCAGGGGACGCCCTACGAGCAGTACTTC. This encodes CASSFQGTPYEQYF. The gene calls are TRBV27 and TRBJ2-7, with D possibly being TRBD1 (6 bases). Between the trimmed V and J ends, which lost 3 bases and 2 bases, there was a span of 11 bases. CDR3 length: 14 residues. Germline CDR1 MNHEY, CDR2 SMNVEV (reference sequence).

The V and J genes are TRBV12-5 and TRBJ2-5; 8 bases line up with TRBD1. The V segment lost 7 bases and the J segment 5 bases; nucleotides outside the gene matches: 12. The germline V gene encodes CDR1 LGHNT and CDR2 FRNRAP. There are 15 residues in the CDR3. CDR3 DNA: TGTGCTAGTGCCGATACGACAGGGGCAAGGGAGACCCAGTACTTC. Encoded protein: CASADTTGARETQYF.